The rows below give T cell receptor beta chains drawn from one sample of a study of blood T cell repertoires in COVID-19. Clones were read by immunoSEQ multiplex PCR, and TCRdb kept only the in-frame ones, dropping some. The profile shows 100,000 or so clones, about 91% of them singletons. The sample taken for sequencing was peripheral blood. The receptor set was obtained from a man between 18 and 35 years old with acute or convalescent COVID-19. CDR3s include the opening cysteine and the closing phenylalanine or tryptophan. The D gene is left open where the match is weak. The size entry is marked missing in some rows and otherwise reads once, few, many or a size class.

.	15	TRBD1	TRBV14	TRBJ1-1	CASSLRLGQGAEAFF	TGTGCCAGCAGCCTCCGATTGGGACAGGGGGCTGAAGCTTTCTTT
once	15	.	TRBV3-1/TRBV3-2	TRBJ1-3	CASSQLVGAGNTIYF	TGTGCCAGCAGCCAATTGGTCGGGGCTGGAAACACCATATATTTT
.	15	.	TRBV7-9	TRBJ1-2	CASSSYRSPYYGYTF	TGTGCCAGCAGCTCATACAGGTCGCCCTACTATGGCTACACCTTC
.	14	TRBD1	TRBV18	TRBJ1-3	CASSPTGSGNTIYF	TGTGCCAGCTCCCCGACAGGGAGTGGAAACACCATATATTTT
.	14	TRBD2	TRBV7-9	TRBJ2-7	CASSPGLPAYEQYF	TGTGCCAGCAGCCCGGGACTACCGGCCTACGAGCAGTACTTC
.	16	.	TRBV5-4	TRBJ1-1	CASSLVRGEDRVEAFF	TGTGCCAGCAGCTTGGTTAGGGGCGAGGACAGAGTTGAAGCTTTCTTT
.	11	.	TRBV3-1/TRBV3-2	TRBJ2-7	CASSPGSEQYF	TGTGCCAGCAGCCCCGGTTCCGAGCAGTACTTC
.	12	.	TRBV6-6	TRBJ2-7	CASSPAGSEQYF	TGTGCCAGCAGTCCTGCCGGGTCCGAGCAGTACTTC
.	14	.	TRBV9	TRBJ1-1	CASSVGGGKSEAFF	TGTGCCAGCAGCGTAGGAGGAGGGAAATCTGAAGCTTTCTTT
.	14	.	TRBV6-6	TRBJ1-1	CASSASGGITEAFF	TGTGCCAGCAGTGCCAGCGGAGGTATCACTGAAGCTTTCTTT
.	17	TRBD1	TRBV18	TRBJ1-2	CASSPLPRRDRVVGYTF	TGTGCCAGCTCACCACTCCCACGCCGGGACAGGGTGGTCGGCTACACCTTC